This T cell receptor beta chain was sequenced in a study of blood T cell repertoires in COVID-19 (dated by TCRdb to the early 2020s). Study-level background: Samples covering the acute and convalescent phases of COVID-19 were provided by collaborators in the United States, Italy and Spain. Where available, HLA class I and class II types were taken from metadata supplied by the sample provider and were not determined by assay-based typing. The repertoires were made available in a free public database intended to serve as a resource for research on the immune response to SARS-CoV-2. The prospective study material was composed of cDNA or gDNA derived from T cells, B-cell-depleted T cells, or PBMCs. The dataset comprised deeply sampled blood TCRbeta repertoires from subjects exposed to, actively infected with, or recovered from COVID-19. A de-identified subject ID, COVID-19 status, age in years and sex were almost always included in the sample metadata. Samples were obtained from the ongoing ImmuneRACE study (first 160 participants) and from some 1,200 subjects provided by 6 global collaborators. Results and caveats for the whole study, not just this receptor: Clinical and demographic metadata were provided uncurated, with the amount varying by source and participant.

CDR1 is given as DFQATT and CDR2 as SNEGSKA, both from the germline V gene (reference sequence). The CDR3 covers 13 residues, taking in both the cysteine and the phenylalanine. Only CDR3 DNA remains: 39 bases, in frame from the first base. Germline trimming amounts to 3 bases on V and 4 bases on J, with 2 as the count of junction bases outside the gene matches. TCRbeta CDR3 regions were amplified from genomic DNA by means of the immunoSEQ Assay, a bias-controlled multiplex PCR. Concerning the study's data processing: The number of nucleated cells in each sample was estimated from the amplification of reference gene primers within the assay. To quantify the absolute abundance of each unique TCRbeta CDR3 rearrangement, sequence reads were collapsed and filtered. For each sample, productive Simpson clonality was calculated by taking the square root of Simpson's diversity index across productive rearrangements. TCRdb re-hosts the immuneACCESS table, in-frame sequences only. Its copies lack some clones; in the studies checked, an unresolved V gene accounts for under half of them, and the cause for the rest is not known. V, J and clone size derive from that table, while D and trimming were established from the DNA sequence. The sample profile shows 200,000 to 250,000 clones; more than 75% of them were found once. The ten largest clones take up about an eighth of the sample.

Whole blood was collected in K2EDTA tubes by collaborating institutions according to the institutions' own protocols. Collaborator samples were shipped for TCRbeta analysis as frozen whole blood, isolated PBMCs, or DNA extracted from either sample type. Comment on this clone: Its target antigen remains unknown. Base qualities are not at hand, and no much larger clone is one base apart.

The sequence was obtained from a woman aged 40 to 50 with acute or convalescent COVID-19. Sequenced sample: peripheral blood. Recombination connected TRBV20-1 to TRBJ2-3, with 9 junctional bases fitting TRBD2. The CDR3 in this case is CSASSGSPDTQYF. The DNA reads as follows: TGCAGTGCTAGTAGCGGGAGTCCAGATACGCAGTATTTT.